The sequence of this T cell receptor (beta chain) was determined in a study of T cells after posttransplantation cyclophosphamide. Per germline, CDR1 LNHDA and CDR2 SQIVND (reference sequence). The CDR3 spans 13 residues. The V segment lost 4 bases and the J segment 3 bases; nucleotides outside the gene matches: 2. Findings and caveats of the study: After PTCy, TRB diversity resembled that of CNI/methotrexate controls. TRB overlap between skin or GI tissue T cells and blood was limited. Later post-transplant blood repertoires were often dominated by donor CD8+ memory clones.

The protocol was immunoSEQ multiplex PCR, while the TCRdb copy is restricted to in-frame clones and leaves out a portion. The sample lists roughly 2,000 clones; 71% were seen once. This clone occurred a few times. As yet, its antigen is unknown. Treatment was busulfan-fludarabine conditioning, a marrow graft, and cyclophosphamide on days +3 and +4. Source: PBMCs, taken around 35 days after a stem cell transplant with posttransplant cyclophosphamide. The source is a male patient in his fifties who received an allogeneic stem cell transplant from a related donor and was CMV-positive. Some of the T cells might come from the graft donor. V gene TRBV19 combines with J gene TRBJ2-7; 8 nucleotides align to TRBD2. The CDR3 bases are TGTGCCAGTAGTAGGGGACTAGTCTACGAGCAGTACTTC. Amino acid sequence: CASSRGLVYEQYF.